The next 29 T cell receptor beta chains were all read from a single sample in a study of cytomegalovirus exposure and HLA in healthy donors. Researchers ran the PCR with 60 Vbeta and 13 Jbeta primers. Measured with immunoSEQ multiplex PCR; TCRdb has only the in-frame clones, and not every one. The sample yields 150,000 or so clones, about 79% seen once. Material: PBMCs. Source of these receptors: a man aged 50-60 years in good health and CMV-seropositive.

The chain has TRBV19 and TRBJ1-5; D remains ambiguous. Trimming cost V 2 bases and J 0 bases, with 8 bases left between them. Germline assignment: CDR1 LNHDA and CDR2 SQIVND (reference sequence). The CDR3 is 15 residues long. The CDR3 loop reads CASSILRLSNQPQHF. The CDR3 DNA sequence: TGTGCCAGTAGTATACTACGACTTAGCAATCAGCCCCAGCATTTT.

The chain uses TRBV10-3 and TRBJ1-6; 7 bases align to TRBD1. This CDR3 is 18 amino acids long. Trimming at V came to 0 bases and at J to 9 bases, leaving 14 bases not matched to a gene. The V gene's germline CDR1 is ENHRY and CDR2 SYGVKD. CDR3 nucleotides: TGTGCCATCAGTGAGTCGACGGGCAGGGGGATGGTACTTTCACCCCTCCACTTT. Its protein product is CAISESTGRGMVLSPLHF.

CDR3 nucleotide sequence: TGCAGCGCGGACAACGACTTTGGGGAGCAGTTCTTC. It is translated as CSADNDFGEQFF. V gene TRBV29-1 combines with J gene TRBJ2-1; maybe TRBD1 (5 bases). In germline, CDR1 is SQVTM, CDR2 ANQGSEA. The length of the CDR3 is 12 residues. Between the trimmed V and J ends, which lost 7 bases and 10 bases, there was a span of 17 bases.

This sequence joins TRBV18 and TRBJ1-2; TRBD1 matches at 12 bases. The germline gives CDR1 KGHSH, CDR2 LQKENI. J was trimmed by 7 bases and V by 5 bases; bases with no gene match: 8. The CDR3 has 15 residues. The CDR3 sequence: CASSSGTGGSPGYTF. The CDR3 coding sequence is TGTGCCAGCTCATCCGGGACAGGGGGCTCTCCTGGCTACACCTTC.

The chain has TRBV19 and TRBJ1-5; D is unclear. CDR3 length: 15 amino acids. Trimming removed 5 bases at V and 2 bases at J, with 13 bases between. CDR1 and CDR2 (germline): LNHDA, SQIVND (reference sequence). This chain's CDR3 is CASSFETSGNQPQHF. The CDR3 coding sequence is TGTGCCAGTAGTTTTGAGACGAGCGGCAATCAGCCCCAGCATTTT.

The CDR3 DNA sequence: TGTGCCAGCAAGAAGGGGGCATCATCCGACGGGGAGCTGTTTTTT. Protein sequence: CASKKGASSDGELFF. This chain uses TRBV6-1 with TRBJ2-2; 7 nucleotides align to TRBD1. The V gene's germline CDR1 is MNHNS and CDR2 SASEGT. The CDR3 totals 15 residues. With V trimmed by 7 bases and J by 7 bases, 12 bases remained unmatched.

The J gene is TRBJ2-3, the V gene TRBV6-6, with D possibly TRBD1 on 5 matching bases. Germline assignment: CDR1 MNHNY and CDR2 SVGAGI (reference sequence). V was clipped by 5 bases and J by 2 bases, with 14 bases between them. The CDR3 extends over 15 amino acids. CDR3 residues: CASSHRGQYTDTQYF. CDR3 DNA sequence: TGTGCCAGCAGTCACCGAGGACAATACACAGATACGCAGTATTTT.

The CDR3 DNA follows: TGCAGCGTTGAGGTTAGGGGTAAAAACATTCAGTACTTC. This encodes CSVEVRGKNIQYF. The chain has TRBV29-1 and TRBJ2-4; maybe TRBD1 (5 bases). The ends were cut back, 3 bases at V and 4 bases at J, with 10 bases in the middle. Germline V CDR1 and CDR2: SQVTM, ANQGSEA. The CDR3 sequence is 13 residues long.

The rearrangement links TRBV7-9 to TRBJ1-4; D is possibly TRBD1 (6 bases). The ends were cut back, 1 base at V and 11 bases at J, with 14 bases in the middle. Germline values: CDR1 SEHNR, CDR2 FQNEAQ (reference sequence). CDR3 length: 14 amino acids. The CDR3 DNA is TGTGCCAGCAGCTTAGTACAGGGAGGGAATAAACTGTTTTTT. Translated, it gives CASSLVQGGNKLFF.

The V call is TRBV7-2, the J call TRBJ2-7; perhaps TRBD1 as D (6 bases). The CDR3 is made up of 14 amino acids. Germline-derived CDR1 and CDR2 are SGHTA and FQGNSA. V was cut by 5 bases and J by 1 base, with 12 bases left in between. The CDR3 nucleotides are TGTGCCAGCAGCCAAGGGACATTTTCCTACGAGCAGTACTTC. Its translation: CASSQGTFSYEQYF.

The chain employs TRBV9 and TRBJ2-1, with TRBD2 identical over 10 bases. The CDR3 is 15 amino acids. Losses at the gene ends were 4 bases for V and 2 bases for J; bases not matched to a gene: 3. Germline V gene lookup returns CDR1 SGDLS and CDR2 YYNGEE. CDR3: CASSLAGETYNEQFF. CDR3 sequence (DNA): TGTGCCAGCAGCCTAGCGGGGGAAACCTACAATGAGCAGTTCTTC.

The rearrangement links TRBV28 to TRBJ2-5; 7 nucleotides align to TRBD1. The closer fit of TRBJ2-7 to the DNA end suggests the J call may be wrong. The germline V gene encodes CDR1 MDHEN and CDR2 SYDVKM. The CDR3 has 14 amino acids. This chain's CDR3 is CASSVDRSSYEQYF. CDR3 sequence (DNA): TGTGCCAGCAGTGTGGACAGGAGCTCCTACGAGCAGTACTTC.

V gene TRBV14 combines with J gene TRBJ2-2; 8 bases are a match to TRBD2. This CDR3 is built from 17 residues. J was trimmed by 3 bases and V by 4 bases; bases with no gene match: 10. Germline loops: CDR1 SGHDN, CDR2 FVKESK. CDR3 sequence reads: CASSPYFGRGDTGELFF. The CDR3 coding sequence is TGTGCCAGCAGCCCCTACTTCGGGAGGGGTGACACCGGGGAGCTGTTTTTT.

DNA of the CDR3: TGTGCCAGCAGCGTCCGGGACAGCACCTACAATGAGCAGTTCTTC. This gives the protein CASSVRDSTYNEQFF. The rearrangement joins TRBV9 to TRBJ2-1; 7 bases line up with TRBD1. The J segment lost 2 bases and the V segment lost 2 bases, leaving 4 bases of the junction unmatched. The CDR3 consists of 15 residues. From germline, CDR1 is SGDLS and CDR2 YYNGEE.

This clone was seen once. This rearrangement joins TRBV28 to TRBJ2-5, with 10 bases fitting TRBD2. CDR1 and CDR2 (germline): MDHEN, SYDVKM. There are 16 residues in the CDR3. The junction had 6 bases not matched to a gene; V was cut back by 3 bases and J by 2 bases. CDR3 protein: CASSFWTSGEQETQYF. The CDR3 coding sequence is TGTGCCAGCAGTTTTTGGACTAGCGGTGAACAAGAGACCCAGTACTTC. Complete variable domain (other parts from reference TRBV28 and TRBJ2-5): DVKVTQSSRYLVKRTGEKVFLECVQDMDHENMFWYRQDPGLGLRLIYFSYDVKMKEKGDIPEGYSVSREKKERFSLILESASTNQTSMYLCASSFWTSGEQETQYFGPGTRLLVL.

The genes are TRBV5-6 and TRBJ2-2; 9 bases match TRBD1. CDR3 length: 16 amino acids. The germline V gene encodes CDR1 SGHDT and CDR2 YYEEEE. V lost 0 bases and J lost 3; bases outside the gene matches: 3. For the CDR3, the DNA is TGTGCCAGCAGCTTGGGGACAGGGGCTGACACCGGGGAGCTGTTTTTT. This gives the protein CASSLGTGADTGELFF.

V and J are TRBV28 and TRBJ1-6; D remains unclear. Per germline, CDR1 MDHEN and CDR2 SYDVKM. The CDR3 runs 14 residues. The V gene lost 6 bases and the J gene lost 8 bases, with 14 bases spanning the gap. CDR3 residues: CASSEGSLHSPLHF. Written as DNA, the CDR3 is TGTGCCAGCAGCGAGGGTAGTCTCCATTCACCCCTCCACTTT.

The chain has TRBV4-1 and TRBJ2-5, with 7 bases identical to TRBD1. CDR1 is MGHRA, CDR2 YSYEKL, per germline. CDR3 length: 15 residues. V was clipped by 4 bases and J by 2 bases; unmatched bases: 7. CDR3 loop: CASSPGTAHQETQYF. The CDR3 DNA follows: TGCGCCAGCAGCCCCGGGACAGCGCATCAAGAGACCCAGTACTTC.

V usage is TRBV28 and J usage is TRBJ2-7; D is unresolved. Germline V gene sequence: CDR1 MDHEN, CDR2 SYDVKM. The CDR3 consists of 12 residues. V lost 9 bases to trimming and J lost 0 bases, with 9 bases between them. The CDR3 region is CASQISSYEQYF. The CDR3 bases are TGTGCCAGTCAGATATCCTCCTACGAGCAGTACTTC.

This chain joins TRBV7-9 and TRBJ2-1; D unclear. The ends were cut back, 3 bases at V and 9 bases at J, with 12 bases in the middle. In germline, CDR1 is SEHNR, CDR2 FQNEAQ (reference sequence). The CDR3 runs to 13 residues. CDR3: CASSFPSRFEQFF. Here the CDR3 DNA reads TGTGCCAGCAGCTTTCCCTCTCGTTTTGAGCAGTTCTTC.

The genes are TRBV7-2 and TRBJ2-5; no definite D call. CDR3 size: 15 residues. Germline CDR1 is SGHTA and CDR2 is FQGNSA. Trimming left V 3 bases short and J 2 bases short, with 13 bases between. CDR3 amino acids: CASSFPGGGQETQYF. Here the CDR3 DNA reads TGTGCCAGCAGCTTCCCGGGTGGCGGACAAGAGACCCAGTACTTC.

This chain links TRBV5-1 with TRBJ2-1; TRBD2 matches at 11 bases. Per the germline V gene, CDR1 is SGHRS and CDR2 is YFSETQ. With V trimmed by 0 bases and J by 3 bases, 5 bases remained unmatched. The CDR3 length is 17 residues. For the CDR3, the DNA is TGCGCCAGCAGCTTGGAACTCGGGACTAGCGGCTACAATGAGCAGTTCTTC. As protein: CASSLELGTSGYNEQFF.

The chain joins TRBV27 to TRBJ1-6; 8 bases are a match to TRBD1. Germline V CDR1 and CDR2: MNHEY, SMNVEV (reference sequence). The CDR3 consists of 15 residues. V was pared by 6 bases and J by 4 bases, with 5 bases of the junction left unmatched. CDR3 loop: CASRTRQGYNSPLHF. Written as DNA, the CDR3 is TGTGCCAGCAGGACGAGACAGGGGTATAATTCACCCCTCCACTTT.

There are a few counts of this clone. The chain recombines TRBV7-2 with TRBJ1-1, with 10 positions matching TRBD1. The V gene end was trimmed by 5 bases and the J gene end by 8 bases; junction bases not matched to a gene: 11. The CDR3 has 15 amino acids. Germline V gene sequence: CDR1 SGHTA, CDR2 FQGNSA. DNA of the CDR3: TGTGCCAGCAGCCCTAGGGGACAGGGGAGTACCGAAGCTTTCTTT. Its protein product is CASSPRGQGSTEAFF.

The rearrangement joins TRBV6-5 to TRBJ1-4; TRBD1 aligns across 8 bases. Germline V gives CDR1 MNHEY, CDR2 SVGAGI. J lost 8 bases, V lost 7 bases, and 9 bases had no gene match. CDR3 size: 14 residues. In DNA, the CDR3 is TGTGCCAGCACCTATGGGACAGGAGGAGAAAAACTGTTTTTT. It specifies CASTYGTGGEKLFF.

V is TRBV5-1 and J is TRBJ2-4; tentative D call: TRBD1 (6 bases). The CDR3 has 14 amino acids. CDR1 is SGHRS, CDR2 YFSETQ, per germline. Deletions cut 5 bases from V and 3 bases from J, with 12 bases between. CDR3 in amino acids: CASSSQGDKNIQYF. CDR3 bases: TGCGCCAGCAGTTCACAGGGCGACAAAAACATTCAGTACTTC.

The chain links TRBV4-1 to TRBJ1-1; possible D gene TRBD1, 6 bases. This CDR3 is 15 amino acids long. V lost 0 bases, J lost 8 bases, and 16 bases lay in between. The V gene's germline CDR1 is MGHRA and CDR2 YSYEKL. CDR3 in amino acids: CASSQDPLPGQEAFF. CDR3 in DNA: TGCGCCAGCAGCCAAGACCCACTCCCAGGACAGGAAGCTTTCTTT.

The table lists this clone with a count of one. The V gene is TRBV15, the J gene TRBJ1-3; maybe TRBD1 (6 bases). The CDR3 totals 16 residues. Germline CDR1 LNHNV, CDR2 YYDKDF (reference sequence). V lost 5 bases, J lost 0 bases, and 14 bases lay in between. The CDR3 DNA is TGTGCCACCAGCCCGGGACACCTCTCCTCTGGAAACACCATATATTTT. Translation: CATSPGHLSSGNTIYF.

The CDR3 spells CASRGQGGYEQYF. Written as DNA, the CDR3 is TGTGCCAGCAGAGGACAGGGGGGGTACGAGCAGTACTTC. The V gene is TRBV7-9, the J gene TRBJ2-7; TRBD1 agrees at 10 bases. CDR3 size: 13 residues. The V segment lost 6 bases and the J segment 4 bases; nucleotides outside the gene matches: 3. Germline-derived CDR1 and CDR2 are SEHNR and FQNEAQ (reference sequence).